A single sample is the source of the 12 T cell receptor beta chains below, sequenced in a study of beta chain features in type 1 diabetes. Study-level points and caveats: Shortening of TCRB CDR3s, moderate but significant, appeared in all four CD4+ subsets of Type 1 diabetes patients.

The antigens these receptors bind are not known. The whole isolated RNA underwent reverse transcription, so sequencing captured expressed TCRB transcripts. The repertoire was sequenced with immunoSEQ multiplex PCR; TCRdb's copy has only in-frame clones and lacks some. The sample lists around 130,000 clones; around 9% were seen once. Material for sequencing was central memory CD4+ T cells from blood. The receptor source for this set is a man between 25 and 39 years old with type 1 diabetes.

V is TRBV5-1 and J is TRBJ2-4, with 10 bases that match TRBD2. Losses at the gene ends were 7 bases for V and 7 bases for J; bases not matched to a gene: 14. The CDR3 covers 16 residues. CDR1 is SGHRS and CDR2 is YFSETQ in the germline V gene. The CDR3 protein is CASAGGTSASGNIQYF. CDR3 DNA: TGCGCCAGCGCCGGGGGGACTAGCGCTTCGGGGAACATTCAGTACTTC.

This clone appeared a few times. V is TRBV6-1 and J is TRBJ1-6; 7 bases are shared with TRBD1. V trimming: 1 base; J trimming: 10 bases; junction bases outside the gene matches: 4. CDR1 and CDR2 from the germline V gene are MNHNS and SASEGT. The CDR3 contains 14 residues. The CDR3 loop is CASSEVRGLSPLHF. The CDR3, as DNA: TGTGCCAGCAGTGAAGTGAGGGGGCTGTCACCCCTCCACTTT.

This clone has just a few counts. This chain connects TRBV16 to TRBJ1-4; D perhaps matches TRBD1 (6 bases). This CDR3 comprises 16 residues. Germline lookup yields CDR1 KGHSY and CDR2 FQNENV. The V and J ends lost 4 bases and 10 bases respectively, with 22 bases between them. CDR3 coding DNA: TGTGCCAGCAGCCCCATGCCTGGGACAACTAAAGGAAAACTGTTTTTT. It is translated as CASSPMPGTTKGKLFF.

The chain uses TRBV2 and TRBJ1-5, with no clear D. The CDR3 is 15 amino acids. V lost 4 bases, J lost 4 bases, and 14 bases lay in between. CDR1 SNHLY and CDR2 FYNNEI come from the germline V gene. CDR3 protein: CASSVSDKRNQPQHF. CDR3 DNA sequence: TGTGCCAGCAGTGTATCCGACAAAAGAAATCAGCCCCAGCATTTT.

This clone was observed a few times. The CDR3 protein is CASSLTHSGDGYTF. As DNA, the CDR3 is TGCGCCAGCAGCCTAACCCACTCAGGGGACGGCTACACCTTC. The rearrangement uses TRBV5-1 and TRBJ1-2; D is possibly TRBD1 (6 bases). Germline assignment: CDR1 SGHRS and CDR2 YFSETQ. V was cut by 4 bases and J by 8 bases, with 18 bases left in between. This CDR3 is built from 14 residues.

The chain employs TRBV5-1 and TRBJ2-7; 7 bases agree with TRBD1. Germline assignment: CDR1 SGHRS and CDR2 YFSETQ. The CDR3 is made up of 13 amino acids. With 5 bases clipped from V and 9 bases from J, the junction kept 11 bases outside the gene matches. The CDR3 nucleotides read TGCGCCAGCAGGACCGGGACAGAAGGTGTGCAGTACTTC. This sequence encodes CASRTGTEGVQYF.

In its sample, this clone was seen a few times. V and J are TRBV15 and TRBJ2-1, with 9 bases fitting TRBD1. Trimming removed 1 base from V and 9 bases from J; junction bases left unmatched: 10. Germline V gene sequence: CDR1 LNHNV, CDR2 YYDKDF (reference sequence). The CDR3 runs to 16 residues. In DNA form, the CDR3 reads TGTGCCACCAGCAGAGGGTCTGGACAGGGGTCGGGTGAGCAGTTCTTC. It yields the protein CATSRGSGQGSGEQFF.

There are a few counts of this clone. The chain is built from TRBV11-1 and TRBJ2-5; 9 nucleotides line up with TRBD2. Germline V gives CDR1 SGHAT, CDR2 FQDESV (reference sequence). With V trimmed by 5 bases and J by 1 base, 2 bases remained unmatched. CDR3 size: 14 residues. For the CDR3, the DNA is TGTGCCAGCAGCCGGCGGGGGGGCCAAGAGACCCAGTACTTC. Translation gives CASSRRGGQETQYF.

This clone was picked up a small number of times. The chain combines TRBV6-5 with TRBJ1-1; possibly TRBD1 for D (5 bases). This CDR3 has 14 residues. Germline loops: CDR1 MNHEY, CDR2 SVGAGI. V was shortened by 6 bases and J by 4 bases, with 15 bases between the two germline ends. DNA for the CDR3: TGTGCCAGCAGAGGGGCCCAGCGGGGCACTGAAGCTTTCTTT. This codes for CASRGAQRGTEAFF.

This clone was counted between two and nine times. The V gene is TRBV4-2, the J gene TRBJ1-6; D call uncertain. The CDR3 has 16 amino acids. Trimming shortened V by 1 base and J by 2 bases, and 9 bases separated the two germline ends. The V gene's germline CDR1 is LGHNA and CDR2 YNFKEQ. CDR3 in amino acids: CASSQAGSTYNSPLHF. DNA of the CDR3: TGTGCCAGCAGCCAAGCAGGATCCACCTATAATTCACCCCTCCACTTT.

This clone was counted a few times. J is TRBJ1-2 and V is TRBV6-4; D call uncertain. The germline V gene encodes CDR1 MRHNA and CDR2 SNTAGT. The CDR3 covers 14 residues. V was shortened by 2 bases and J by 2 bases, with 9 bases between the two germline ends. The CDR3 DNA reads as TGTGCCAGCAGTGACACGGCAGGAAACTATGGCTACACCTTC. This gives the protein CASSDTAGNYGYTF.

This clone was counted between two and nine times. This chain joins TRBV5-1 and TRBJ2-6; 9 bases match TRBD1. The trim removed 0 bases at V and 1 base at J, leaving 11 bases unmatched. This CDR3 is built from 20 residues. CDR1 is SGHRS, CDR2 YFSETQ, per germline. Written as DNA, the CDR3 is TGCGCCAGCAGCTTGGCCATGAGGGACAGGGACCCTTCTGGGGCCAACGTCCTGACTTTC. This encodes CASSLAMRDRDPSGANVLTF.